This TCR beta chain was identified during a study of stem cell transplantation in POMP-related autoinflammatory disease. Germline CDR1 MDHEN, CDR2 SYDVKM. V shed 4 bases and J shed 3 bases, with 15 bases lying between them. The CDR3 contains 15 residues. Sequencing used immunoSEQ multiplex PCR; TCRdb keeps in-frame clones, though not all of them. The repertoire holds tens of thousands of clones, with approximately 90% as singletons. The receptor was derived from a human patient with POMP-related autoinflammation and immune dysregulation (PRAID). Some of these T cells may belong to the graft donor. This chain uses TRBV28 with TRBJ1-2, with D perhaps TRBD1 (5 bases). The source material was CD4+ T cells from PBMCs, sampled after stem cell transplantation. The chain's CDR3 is CASSSRGTPYYGYTF. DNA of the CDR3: TGTGCCAGCAGTTCGCGCGGGACGCCCTACTATGGCTACACCTTC.